This TCR beta chain came from a study of neurological immune-mediated disorders. Germline assignment: CDR1 SGHTA and CDR2 FQGNSA. The CDR3 totals 14 residues. V was clipped by 3 bases and J by 0 bases, with 8 bases between them. This clonotype came up many times. The antigen remains undetermined. Study-level points and caveats: CDR3 amino acid sequences of expanded clones were not shared across subjects, a result suggesting private repertoires in all groups.

Noted time point: longitudinal time-point 2. Libraries used 2 million unsorted PBMCs kept frozen in RNAlater. Synthesis of cDNA was performed by 5'RACE using 10-nucleotide random UMIs. In each sequencing run, over 160 million TCR-beta sequences were generated from 15-18 subjects. TCRdb re-called the 5' RACE reads with MiXCR, one entry per CDR3 protein. The sample contains under 50,000 distinct CDR3 sequences, around 12% of which appear only once. The source material was PBMCs. The rearrangement joins TRBV7-2 to TRBJ2-5, with D unclear. This TCR was recovered from a male donor with HTLV-1-associated myelopathy (HAM/TSP). Here the CDR3 DNA reads TGTGCCAGCAGCTTGGATCCGTACCAAGAGACCCAGTACTTC. Its protein is CASSLDPYQETQYF. Filled out from reference TRBV7-2 and TRBJ2-5, the complete variable domain reads GAGVSQSPSNKVTEKGKDVELRCDPISGHTALYWYRQSLGQGLEFLIYFQGNSAPDKSGLPSDRFSAERTGGSVSTLTIQRTQQEDSAVYLCASSLDPYQETQYFGPGTRLLVL.